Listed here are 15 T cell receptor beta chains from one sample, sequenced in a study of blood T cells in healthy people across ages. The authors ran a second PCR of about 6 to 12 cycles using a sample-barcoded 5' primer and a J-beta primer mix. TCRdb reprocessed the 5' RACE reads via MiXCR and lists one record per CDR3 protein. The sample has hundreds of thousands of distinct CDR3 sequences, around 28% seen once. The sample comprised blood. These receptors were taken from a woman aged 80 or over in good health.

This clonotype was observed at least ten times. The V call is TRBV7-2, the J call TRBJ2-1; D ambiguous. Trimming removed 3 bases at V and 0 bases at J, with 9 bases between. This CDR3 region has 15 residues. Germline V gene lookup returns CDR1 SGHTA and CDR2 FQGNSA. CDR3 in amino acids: CASSFEISSYNEQFF. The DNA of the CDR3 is TGTGCCAGCAGCTTTGAAATTAGCTCCTACAATGAGCAGTTCTTC. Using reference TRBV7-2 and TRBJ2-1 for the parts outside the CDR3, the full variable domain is GAGVSQSPSNKVTEKGKDVELRCDPISGHTALYWYRQSLGQGLEFLIYFQGNSAPDKSGLPSDRFSAERTGGSVSTLTIQRTQQEDSAVYLCASSFEISSYNEQFFGPGTRLTVL.

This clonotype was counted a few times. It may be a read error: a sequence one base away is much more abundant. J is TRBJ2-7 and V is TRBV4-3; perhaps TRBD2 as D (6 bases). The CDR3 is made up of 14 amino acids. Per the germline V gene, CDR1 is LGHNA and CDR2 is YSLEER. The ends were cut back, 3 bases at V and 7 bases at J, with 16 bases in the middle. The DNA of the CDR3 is TGCGCCAGCAGCCAGACCGGGAGTTACAATGAGCAGTACTTC. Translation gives CASSQTGSYNEQYF.

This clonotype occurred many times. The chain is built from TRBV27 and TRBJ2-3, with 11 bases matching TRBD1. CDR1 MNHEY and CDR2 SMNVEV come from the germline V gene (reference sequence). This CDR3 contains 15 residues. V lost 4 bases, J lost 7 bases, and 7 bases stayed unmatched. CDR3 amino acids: CASSYRDRGRNTQYF. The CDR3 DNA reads TGTGCCAGCAGTTACCGGGACAGGGGGAGGAATACGCAGTATTTT.

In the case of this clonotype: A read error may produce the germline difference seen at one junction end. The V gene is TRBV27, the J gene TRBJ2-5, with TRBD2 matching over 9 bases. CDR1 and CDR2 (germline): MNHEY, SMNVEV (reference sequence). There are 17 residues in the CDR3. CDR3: CASSFLRRGGVQETRYF. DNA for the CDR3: TGTGCCAGCAGTTTCCTCCGGCGCGGGGGGGTCCAAGAGACCCGGTACTTC.

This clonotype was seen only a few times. The CDR3 DNA follows: TGTGCCAGCCAAAGGGACAGGCGCTCCTACGAGCAGTACTTC. Encoded protein: CASQRDRRSYEQYF. This rearrangement joins TRBV27 to TRBJ2-7, with 8 bases matching TRBD1. J gave up 0 bases and V 8 bases, and 6 bases lay outside the gene matches. The CDR3 is 14 residues long. CDR1 and CDR2 from the germline V gene are MNHEY and SMNVEV (reference sequence).

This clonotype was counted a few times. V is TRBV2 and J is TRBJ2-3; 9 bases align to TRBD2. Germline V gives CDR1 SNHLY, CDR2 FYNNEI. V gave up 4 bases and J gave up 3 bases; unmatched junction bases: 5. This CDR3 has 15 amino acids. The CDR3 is CASSAGGGATDTQYF. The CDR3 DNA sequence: TGTGCCAGCAGTGCAGGCGGGGGGGCAACAGATACGCAGTATTTT.

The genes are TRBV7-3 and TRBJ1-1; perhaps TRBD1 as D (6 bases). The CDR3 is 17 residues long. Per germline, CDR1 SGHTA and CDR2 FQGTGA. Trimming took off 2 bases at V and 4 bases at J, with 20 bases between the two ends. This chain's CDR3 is CASSLYGGPLTPTEAFF. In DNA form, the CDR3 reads TGTGCCAGCAGCTTATACGGGGGGCCTTTAACTCCCACTGAAGCTTTCTTT. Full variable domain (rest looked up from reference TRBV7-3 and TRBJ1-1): GAGVSQTPSNKVTEKGKYVELRCDPISGHTALYWYRQSLGQGPEFLIYFQGTGAADDSGLPNDRFFAVRPEGSVSTLKIQRTERGDSAVYLCASSLYGGPLTPTEAFFGQGTRLTVV.

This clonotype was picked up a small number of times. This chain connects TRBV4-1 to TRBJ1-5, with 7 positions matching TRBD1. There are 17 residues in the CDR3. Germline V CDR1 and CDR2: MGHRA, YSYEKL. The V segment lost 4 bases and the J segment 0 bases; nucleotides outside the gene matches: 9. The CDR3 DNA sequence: TGCGCCAGCAGCCTATTCGGGACAGACTATAGCAATCAGCCCCAGCATTTT. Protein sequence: CASSLFGTDYSNQPQHF.

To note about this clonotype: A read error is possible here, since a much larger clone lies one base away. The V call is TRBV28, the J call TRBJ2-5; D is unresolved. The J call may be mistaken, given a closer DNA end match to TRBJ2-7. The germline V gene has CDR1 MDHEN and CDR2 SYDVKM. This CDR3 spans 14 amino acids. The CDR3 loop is CASSAAVRTYEQYF. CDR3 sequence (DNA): TGTGCCAGCAGTGCCGCGGTGAGGACCTACGAGCAGTACTTC.

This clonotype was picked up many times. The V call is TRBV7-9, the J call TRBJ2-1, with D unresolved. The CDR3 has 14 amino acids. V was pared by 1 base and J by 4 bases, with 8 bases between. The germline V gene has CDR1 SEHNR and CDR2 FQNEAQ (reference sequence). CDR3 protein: CASSLGARYNEQFF. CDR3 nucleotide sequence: TGTGCCAGCAGCTTAGGGGCCCGTTACAATGAGCAGTTCTTC.

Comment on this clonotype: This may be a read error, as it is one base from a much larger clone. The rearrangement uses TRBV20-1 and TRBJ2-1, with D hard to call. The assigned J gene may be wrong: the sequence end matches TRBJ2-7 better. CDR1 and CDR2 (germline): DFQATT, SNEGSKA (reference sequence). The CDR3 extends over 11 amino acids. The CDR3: CSVQAYNEQYF. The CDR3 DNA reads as TGCAGTGTCCAGGCCTACAATGAGCAGTACTTC.

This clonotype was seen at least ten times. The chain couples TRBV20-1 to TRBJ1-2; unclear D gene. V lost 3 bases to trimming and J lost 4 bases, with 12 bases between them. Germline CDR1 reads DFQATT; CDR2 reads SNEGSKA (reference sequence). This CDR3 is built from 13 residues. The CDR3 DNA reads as TGCAGTGCTAGGAGCGGGGTTTCCTATGGCTACACCTTC. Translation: CSARSGVSYGYTF.

The CDR3 region is CASSMSTGTGTDTQYF. CDR3 sequence (DNA): TGCGCCAGCAGCATGTCGACCGGGACCGGCACAGATACGCAGTATTTT. J is TRBJ2-3 and V is TRBV5-1; D is perhaps TRBD1 or TRBD2 (5 bases each). The CDR3 consists of 16 residues. The V end lost 4 bases, the J end lost 1 base, and 16 bases lay between the germline ends. The germline CDR1 and CDR2 sequences are SGHRS and YFSETQ.

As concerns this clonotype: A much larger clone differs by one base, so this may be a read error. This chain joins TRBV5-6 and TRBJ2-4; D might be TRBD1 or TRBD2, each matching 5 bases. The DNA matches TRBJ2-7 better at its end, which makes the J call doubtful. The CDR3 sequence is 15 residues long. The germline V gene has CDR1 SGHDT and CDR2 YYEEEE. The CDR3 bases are TGTGCCAGCAGCTGGGCCGGGGCAGGAACCTACGAGCAGTACTTC. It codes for CASSWAGAGTYEQYF.

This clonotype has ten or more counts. CDR3 region: CASSYRQGSTYEQYF. CDR3 nucleotide sequence: TGTGCCAGCAGTTATAGACAGGGGAGTACCTACGAGCAGTACTTC. The rearrangement joins TRBV28 to TRBJ2-7; TRBD1 matches at 8 bases. CDR1 is MDHEN, CDR2 SYDVKM, per germline. CDR3 length equals 15 residues. Trimming cost V 4 bases and J 2 bases; bases outside gene matches: 7.